This record covers a single T cell receptor (beta chain). No antigen is known for it. This entry comes from a study of CXCR3-negative and CXCR3-positive naive CD8 T cells. Study findings and constraints: In both naive subsets diversity was comparably high, whereas memory CD8+ cells showed much lower diversity. In naive cells, CXCR3-negative and CXCR3-positive subsets had similar TRBV-TRBJ usage; memory cells differed.

The method, 5' RACE with UMI labels, was used to prepare the TRB cDNA libraries. TCRdb re-called the 5' RACE reads; one entry per CDR3 protein, DNA not given. The sample table includes roughly 48,000 distinct CDR3 sequences. CDR3 size: 14 residues. Germline loops: CDR1 KGHDR, CDR2 SFDVKD. This clonotype originated in a human donor in good health. Some clones in this sample may be carry-over from other donors' samples. The V gene is TRBV24-1, the J gene TRBJ2-1; TCRdb names TRBD1, which stays unverified in the absence of DNA. Sequencing was done on a sample of memory CD8+ T cells from blood. The CDR3 sequence is CATNDRGFNNEQFF.